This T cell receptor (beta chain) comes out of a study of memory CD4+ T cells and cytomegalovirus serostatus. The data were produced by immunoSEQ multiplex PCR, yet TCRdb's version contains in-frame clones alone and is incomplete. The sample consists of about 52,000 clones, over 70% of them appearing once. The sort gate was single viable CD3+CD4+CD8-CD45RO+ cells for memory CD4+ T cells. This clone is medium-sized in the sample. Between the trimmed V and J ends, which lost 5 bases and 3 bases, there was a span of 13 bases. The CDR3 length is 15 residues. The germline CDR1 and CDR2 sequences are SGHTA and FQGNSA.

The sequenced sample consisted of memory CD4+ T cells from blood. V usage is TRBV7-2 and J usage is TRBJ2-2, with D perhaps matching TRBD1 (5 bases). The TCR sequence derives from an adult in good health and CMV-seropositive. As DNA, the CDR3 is TGTGCCAGCAGCCCCAGGGTGCTGGACACCGGGGAGCTGTTTTTT. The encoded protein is CASSPRVLDTGELFF. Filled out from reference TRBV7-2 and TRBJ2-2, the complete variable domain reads GAGVSQSPSNKVTEKGKDVELRCDPISGHTALYWYRQSLGQGLEFLIYFQGNSAPDKSGLPSDRFSAERTGGSVSTLTIQRTQQEDSAVYLCASSPRVLDTGELFFGEGSRLTVL.